This T cell receptor beta chain was obtained from a study of cytomegalovirus exposure and HLA in healthy donors (dated by TCRdb to the late 2010s). Regarding the research as a whole: In an earlier analysis of some 550 of the donors, under 300 Gb of sequence data and some 120 million unique TCR beta sequences from 150 million to 200 million T cells were reported. An early release covering roughly 600 HLA-typed donors comprised 250 to 350 gigabases of sequencing data and approximately 80 million unique TCR sequences. Among the roughly 400 genotyped donors, approximately 77% belonged to the genetic ancestry cluster associated with self-reported Caucasian donors. The aim of the study was to test whether cataloging public T cell receptors could identify signatures of past pathogen exposure. The study used immunosequencing to profile the T cell repertoires of hundreds of subjects and linked those repertoires to cytomegalovirus serostatus. Along with the approximately 600-subject first cohort, a separate validation cohort of over a hundred different subjects was used. To predict cytomegalovirus infection status, the study combined high-throughput TCR immunosequencing, statistical association of individual TCRs with disease status, and machine learning. In a later analysis, previously published TCR beta repertoires from hundreds of donors were re-analyzed and high-resolution HLA genotyping was added so that TCR occurrence patterns could be studied. The later analysis used no new phenotypic data to find candidate immune exposures, relying instead on TCR beta sequences and their occurrence across donors. An earlier analysis of fewer than 700 of the donors applied high-throughput TCR beta sequencing to assess whether each TCR beta V gene segment acted as functional or pseudogenic. Donor age, sex, ethnicity and CMV serostatus were compiled together with the repertoire data. A later genetic analysis used genome-wide SNP genotypes for about 65% of the 666 donors, treating that subset as a discovery cohort. All discovery cohort repertoires had been generated using a single sequencing platform. Both class I and class II loci were covered by HLA typing, at four-digit resolution. Typing coverage differed by locus: A, B, C, DRB1 and DQB1 were typed in about 620-630 donors, DQA1 in around 500, DPA1 in around 580, and DPB1 in approximately 450. About five DR-DQ haplotypes were treated as single units for association and clustering because of strong linkage in the cohort. Among 300 to 450 genotyped donors of the cohort, an average of 235,054 unique TCR beta nucleotide sequences were sequenced per donor, around 18% of them non-productive.

The library was produced with the immunoSEQ multiplex PCR assay. The multiplex PCR relied on a mix of 60 forward primers for TCR Vbeta segments and 13 reverse primers for TCR Jbeta segments. A multiplex PCR assay on genomic DNA amplified the CDR3 region of rearranged TCR beta genes. The Illumina HiSeq System was used to sequence the amplified TCR beta libraries as 87-base-pair reads. From the authors' description of their analysis: In a later analysis, 80 million or so unique TCR beta chains were counted across the roughly 670 repertoires, and about 10 million of these chains were shared by at least two donors. Raw reads were error-corrected and collapsed into unique sequences by a nearest-neighbor algorithm in which closely related sequences were merged to remove PCR and sequencing errors. Alignment of CDR3 sequences to IMGT reference sequences was used to assign V, D and J gene segments. For a sequence to be retained, a match of at least six nucleotides to both a V gene segment and a J gene segment was required. Rearrangements were classified as productive when the CDR3 lacked stop codons and remained in frame with V and J, and all other rearrangements were classified as non-productive. CDR3 was defined by IMGT convention, running from the second conserved V-encoded cysteine to the conserved J-encoded phenylalanine. In an earlier analysis of 550 to 650 of the donors, sequences lacking an unambiguous match to a single V gene segment were excluded. In an earlier analysis of 587 of the donors, V segments were called functional above 56.7% productive rearrangements and were called segregating when the between-donor standard deviation exceeded 5%. To diagnose cytomegalovirus status from the catalog of TCR beta chain sequences, a statistical classification framework was built. In a later analysis, V and J genes were assigned by comparing TCR nucleotide sequences against IMGT/GENE-DB human TR gene sequences. A later analysis assigned CDR3 sequences and most-parsimonious VDJ recombination scenarios with the TCRdist pipeline. In a later analysis, each TCR beta chain was defined by its CDR3 amino acid sequence together with its V-gene family, and reads lacking a unique V-gene family were excluded. A later analysis removed 500 to 600 highly shared, low-generation-probability nucleotide sequences to deal with suspected cross-contamination and a sequencing artifact. In a later analysis, a clonal expansion index for each public chain was calculated from normalized within-repertoire ranks of inferred template counts. Generation probabilities in a later analysis came from a VDJ recombination model fitted to out-of-frame rearrangements, and those results were checked against IGoR. In a later analysis, TCR-TCR, TCR-HLA and TCR-CMV co-occurrence was scored with hypergeometric tests, and a repertoire-size bias correction was applied to TCR pairs. To estimate false discovery rates, a later analysis permuted the HLA or CMV assignments 20 times. In a later analysis, co-occurring TCRs were grouped using DBSCAN, and TCRdist sequence similarity was added for clustering within HLA-allele-positive subsets. Repertoires with fewer than 30,000 or more than 120,000 public chains were left out of co-occurrence clustering, as were about five repertoires with anomalous nucleotide sharing. The clones in this table, taken by TCRdb from immuneACCESS, are in-frame only. Not every clone is retained; where verified, under half of the shortfall comes from an unresolved V gene, and the cause of the rest is unknown. The DNA was the basis for D and trimming; V, J and clone size are from that table. This sample lists tens of thousands of clones; around 70% were detected once. The ten top clones hold roughly 9.2% of the sample.

With regard to this clone: Its binding antigen is unknown. Base qualities were left out, and no much larger clone turns up one base away.

In total, approximately 700 healthy bone marrow donors made up the cohort. At the time of sampling, every cohort member was nominally healthy, though immune exposures that went unrecorded were likely present. The donor tested CMV seronegative, placing the donor among the roughly 400 seronegative members of the cohort. A peripheral blood sample was provided by each donor, and peripheral blood mononuclear cells were used for TCR beta sequencing. Genomic DNA extraction from the blood cell samples was performed with the Qiagen DNeasy Blood Extraction Kit. Results and caveats for the whole study, not just this receptor: Roughly uniform sequencing depth across donors was assumed in presence/absence analyses, although this assumption may not hold. A few of the identified cytomegalovirus-associated TCR beta chains were confirmed in vitro to be specific for cytomegalovirus antigens. According to a later genetic analysis, donors in an Asian-associated ancestry cluster had fewer N-insertions in productive TCRs than the approximately 700-donor mean. The authors suggested that the approach could potentially be generalized to other disease states and immunological phenotypes. Linkage disequilibrium might explain the correlated functional status among segregating V segments, but an unknown experimental factor could not be excluded. The study gave a list of about 150 TCR beta chains associated with cytomegalovirus. Because counts were too low, seventeen rarely observed V segments, including chromosome 9 orphons, were left out of the earlier analysis of 587 of the donors. In a later analysis, HLA-associated TCR beta chains were found to be more clonally expanded and to have lower generation probabilities than equally common non-associated chains. A later genetic analysis associated a missense DCLRE1C variant with V-gene and J-gene trimming of TCR beta chains, and an independent cohort replicated the association. In an earlier analysis of 500 to 650 of the donors, most TCR beta V segments appeared in productive rearrangements about 87% or about 30% of the time, broadly matching IMGT annotations. Several of the top co-occurrence clusters appeared to be linked to parvovirus B19, influenza, CMV and Epstein-Barr virus, according to a later analysis. In a later analysis, TCR association rates were found to vary across HLA loci, with the most associated TCRs seen for DRB1 alleles and the fewest for HLA-C alleles. The only immune exposure information available for the cohort was CMV serostatus. Most TCR sequences were seen in very few donors, while some public TCRs were found in many individuals. Most CMV-associated TCR beta chains appeared to be HLA-restricted in a later analysis, and the HLA associations seemed to be driven largely by CMV exposure. The classifier was reported to diagnose cytomegalovirus status with high specificity and sensitivity in both the original and validation cohorts. Because HLA typing was missing for some donors at each locus, association tests included only the typed subset. Strong co-occurrence of HLA alleles, especially DR and DQ, made assigning TCR associations to individual alleles difficult. The sequencing pipeline was judged likely to have produced a cluster of highly shared sequence variants as a technical artifact. Only TCR beta chains were sequenced in this cohort, and the absence of alpha or paired-chain data limited detectable features. A further reported finding was that TCR beta sequences accurately predicted the HLA-A and HLA-B alleles for most subjects in the first cohort. A later analysis associated around 16,000 TCR beta sequences with specific HLA alleles at a false discovery rate of 0.05.

This TCR came from a woman aged 45-59 years in good health and CMV-seronegative. Sequencing was done on a sample of PBMCs.

The CDR3 has the sequence CASGLGQNYEQYF. The nucleotides are TGTGCTAGTGGTTTGGGACAGAACTACGAGCAGTACTTC. The rearranged segments are TRBV12-5 and TRBJ2-7; possibly the D gene is TRBD1, per 5 matching bases. The CDR3, from cysteine to phenylalanine, totals 13 residues. Left in the record is the CDR3 DNA by itself, 39 bases read in frame from the first base. The germline V gene yields LGHNT for CDR1 and FRNRAP for CDR2. V loses 1 base of germline sequence and J loses 3 bases, and the interval between the two ends is 7 bases.